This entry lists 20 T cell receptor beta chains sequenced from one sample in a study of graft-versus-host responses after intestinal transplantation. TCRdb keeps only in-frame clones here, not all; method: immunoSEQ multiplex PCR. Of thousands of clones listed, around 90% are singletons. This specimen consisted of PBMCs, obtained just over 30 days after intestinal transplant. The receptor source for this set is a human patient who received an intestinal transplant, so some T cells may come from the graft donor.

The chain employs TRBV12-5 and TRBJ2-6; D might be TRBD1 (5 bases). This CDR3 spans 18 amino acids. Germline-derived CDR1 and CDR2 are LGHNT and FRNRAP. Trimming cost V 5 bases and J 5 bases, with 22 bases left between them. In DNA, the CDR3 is TGTGCTAGTGGTCCAGTCCGTGCAGGACAAAGTCGGGCCAACGTCCTGACTTTC. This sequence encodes CASGPVRAGQSRANVLTF.

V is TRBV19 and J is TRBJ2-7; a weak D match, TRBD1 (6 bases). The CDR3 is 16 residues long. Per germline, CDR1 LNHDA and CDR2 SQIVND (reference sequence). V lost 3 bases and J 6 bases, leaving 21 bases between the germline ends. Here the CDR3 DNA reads TGTGCCAGTAGTATCCGATCGGGAACAGGGTCCCGCGAGCAGTACTTC. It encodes CASSIRSGTGSREQYF.

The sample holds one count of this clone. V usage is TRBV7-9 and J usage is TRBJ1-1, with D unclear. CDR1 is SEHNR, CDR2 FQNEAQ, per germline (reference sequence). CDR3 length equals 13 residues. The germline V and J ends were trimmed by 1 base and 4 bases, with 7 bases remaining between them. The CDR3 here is CASSLDLGTEAFF. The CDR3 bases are TGTGCCAGCAGCTTAGATTTGGGCACTGAAGCTTTCTTT.

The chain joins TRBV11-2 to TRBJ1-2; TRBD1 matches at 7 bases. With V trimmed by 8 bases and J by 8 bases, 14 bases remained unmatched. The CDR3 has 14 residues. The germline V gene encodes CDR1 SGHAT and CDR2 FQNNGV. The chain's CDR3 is CASWTPIGDSGYTF. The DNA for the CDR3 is TGTGCCAGCTGGACGCCTATCGGGGACAGCGGCTACACCTTC.

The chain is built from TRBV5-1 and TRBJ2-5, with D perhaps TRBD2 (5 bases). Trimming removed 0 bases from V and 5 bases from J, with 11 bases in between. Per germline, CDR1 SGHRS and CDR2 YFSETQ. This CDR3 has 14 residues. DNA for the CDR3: TGCGCCAGCAGCTTGGCTGGGAGTCTGGAGACCCAGTACTTC. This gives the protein CASSLAGSLETQYF. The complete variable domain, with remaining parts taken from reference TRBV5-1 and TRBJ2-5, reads KAGVTQTPRYLIKTRGQQVTLSCSPISGHRSVSWYQQTPGQGLQFLFEYFSETQRNKGNFPGRFSGRQFSNSRSEMNVSTLELGDSALYLCASSLAGSLETQYFGPGTRLLVL.

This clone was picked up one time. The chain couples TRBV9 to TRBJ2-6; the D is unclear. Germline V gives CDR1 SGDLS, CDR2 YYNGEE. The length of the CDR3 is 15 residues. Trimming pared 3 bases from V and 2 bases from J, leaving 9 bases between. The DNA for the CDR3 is TGTGCCAGCAGCGCTTACATGACTGGGGCCAACGTCCTGACTTTC. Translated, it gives CASSAYMTGANVLTF.

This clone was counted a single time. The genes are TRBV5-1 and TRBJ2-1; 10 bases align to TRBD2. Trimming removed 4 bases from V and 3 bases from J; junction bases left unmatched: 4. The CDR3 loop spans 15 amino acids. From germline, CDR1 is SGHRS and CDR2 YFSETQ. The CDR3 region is CASSPGTSDYNEQFF. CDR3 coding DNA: TGCGCCAGCAGCCCCGGGACTAGCGACTACAATGAGCAGTTCTTC.

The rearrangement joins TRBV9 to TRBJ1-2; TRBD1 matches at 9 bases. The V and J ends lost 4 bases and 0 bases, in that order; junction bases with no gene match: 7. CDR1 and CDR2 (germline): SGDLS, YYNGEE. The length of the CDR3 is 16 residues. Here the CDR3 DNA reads TGTGCCAGCAGCCCGCTACAGGGGGCGACTAACTATGGCTACACCTTC. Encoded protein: CASSPLQGATNYGYTF.

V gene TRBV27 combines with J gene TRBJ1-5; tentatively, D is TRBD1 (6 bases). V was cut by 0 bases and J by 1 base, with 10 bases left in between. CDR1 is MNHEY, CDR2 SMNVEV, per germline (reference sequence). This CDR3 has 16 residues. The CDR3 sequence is CASSLSGGSSNQPQHF. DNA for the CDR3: TGTGCCAGCAGTTTATCTGGGGGCTCCAGCAATCAGCCCCAGCATTTT.

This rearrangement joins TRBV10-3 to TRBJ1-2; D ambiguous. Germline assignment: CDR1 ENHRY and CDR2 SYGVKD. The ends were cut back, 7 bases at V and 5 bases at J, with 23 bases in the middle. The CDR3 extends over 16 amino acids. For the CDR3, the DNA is TGTGCCATCACCACCCCCGGGCAGGAGAACCTTTATGGCTACACCTTC. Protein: CAITTPGQENLYGYTF.

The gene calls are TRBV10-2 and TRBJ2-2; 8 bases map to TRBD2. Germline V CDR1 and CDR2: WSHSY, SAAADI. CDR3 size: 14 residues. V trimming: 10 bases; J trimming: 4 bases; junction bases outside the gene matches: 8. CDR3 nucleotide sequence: TGCGCCACCTTAACGGGGGGGCGCACCGGGGAGCTGTTTTTT. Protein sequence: CATLTGGRTGELFF.

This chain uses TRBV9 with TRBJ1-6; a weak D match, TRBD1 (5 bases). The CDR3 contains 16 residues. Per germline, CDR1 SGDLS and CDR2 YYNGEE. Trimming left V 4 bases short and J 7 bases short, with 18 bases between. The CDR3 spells CASSWGRGDSNSPLHF. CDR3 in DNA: TGTGCCAGCAGCTGGGGAAGGGGTGATTCGAATTCACCCCTCCACTTT.

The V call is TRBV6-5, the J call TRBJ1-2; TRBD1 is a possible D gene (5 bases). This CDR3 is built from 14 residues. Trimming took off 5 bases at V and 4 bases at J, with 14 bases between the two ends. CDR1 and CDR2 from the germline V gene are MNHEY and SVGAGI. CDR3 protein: CASSDLNGAYGYTF. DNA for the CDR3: TGTGCCAGCAGTGATCTGAACGGGGCCTATGGCTACACCTTC.

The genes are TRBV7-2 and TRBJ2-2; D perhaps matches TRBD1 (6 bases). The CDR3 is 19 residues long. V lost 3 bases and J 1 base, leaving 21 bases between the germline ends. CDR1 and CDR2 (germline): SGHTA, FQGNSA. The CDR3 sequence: CASSFLGKDRIWNTGELFF. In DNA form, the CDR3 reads TGTGCCAGCAGCTTTTTGGGTAAAGACAGGATATGGAACACCGGGGAGCTGTTTTTT. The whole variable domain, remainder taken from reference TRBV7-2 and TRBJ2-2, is GAGVSQSPSNKVTEKGKDVELRCDPISGHTALYWYRQSLGQGLEFLIYFQGNSAPDKSGLPSDRFSAERTGGSVSTLTIQRTQQEDSAVYLCASSFLGKDRIWNTGELFFGEGSRLTVL.

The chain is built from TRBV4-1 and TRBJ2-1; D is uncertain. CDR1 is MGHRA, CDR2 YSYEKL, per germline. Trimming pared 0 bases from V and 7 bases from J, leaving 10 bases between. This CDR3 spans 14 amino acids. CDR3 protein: CASSQDLVINEQFF. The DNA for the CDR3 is TGCGCCAGCAGCCAAGATCTGGTGATTAATGAGCAGTTCTTC.

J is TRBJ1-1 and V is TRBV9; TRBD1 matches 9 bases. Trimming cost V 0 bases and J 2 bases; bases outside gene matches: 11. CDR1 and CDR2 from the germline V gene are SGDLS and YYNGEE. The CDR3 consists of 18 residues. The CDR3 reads CASSVGDRGKALNTEAFF. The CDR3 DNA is TGTGCCAGCAGCGTAGGAGACAGGGGGAAGGCGTTAAACACTGAAGCTTTCTTT.

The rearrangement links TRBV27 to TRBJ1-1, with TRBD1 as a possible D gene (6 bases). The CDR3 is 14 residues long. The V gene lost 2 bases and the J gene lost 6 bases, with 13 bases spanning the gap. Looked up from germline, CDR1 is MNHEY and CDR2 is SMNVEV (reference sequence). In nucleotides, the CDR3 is TGTGCCAGCAGTTTAAACCCAACAGGGCCTGAAGCTTTCTTT. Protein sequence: CASSLNPTGPEAFF.

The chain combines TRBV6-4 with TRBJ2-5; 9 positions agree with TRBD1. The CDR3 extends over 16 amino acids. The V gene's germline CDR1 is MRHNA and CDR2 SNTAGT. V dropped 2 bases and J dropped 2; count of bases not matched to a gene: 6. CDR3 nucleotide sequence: TGTGCCAGCAGTGACCGCCCGGGACAGGGTCAAGAGACCCAGTACTTC. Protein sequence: CASSDRPGQGQETQYF.

CDR3 bases: TGCGCCAGCAGCTTGGCCCAGGGGGATGGCGAAAAACTGTTTTTT. This encodes CASSLAQGDGEKLFF. This chain links TRBV5-1 with TRBJ1-4; 7 positions match TRBD1. Trimming cost V 0 bases and J 8 bases; bases outside gene matches: 7. The CDR3 is made up of 15 amino acids. Looked up from germline, CDR1 is SGHRS and CDR2 is YFSETQ.

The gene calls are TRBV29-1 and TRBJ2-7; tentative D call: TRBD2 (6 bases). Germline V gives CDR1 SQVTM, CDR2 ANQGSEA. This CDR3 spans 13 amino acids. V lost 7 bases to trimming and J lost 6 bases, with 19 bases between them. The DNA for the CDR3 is TGCAGCGGGCGGGGAACAGGTGATTCCGAGCAGTACTTC. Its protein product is CSGRGTGDSEQYF.